This TCR beta chain was captured by sequencing in a study of blood T cell repertoires in COVID-19. Study context: Acute and convalescent COVID-19 samples came from the United States, Italy and Spain. From T cells, B-cell-depleted T cells, or PBMCs came the material, which was cDNA or gDNA.

The CDR3 contains 16 residues. The V end lost 3 bases, the J end lost 7 bases, and 19 bases lay between the germline ends. From germline, CDR1 is SGDLS and CDR2 YYNGEE. As originally analysed: How many nucleated cells were present was estimated from reference gene primer amplification. Clones were read by immunoSEQ multiplex PCR, and TCRdb kept only the in-frame ones, dropping some. The DNA gave D and trimming, while V, J and clone size come from that table. The repertoire holds around 250,000 clones, with 86% as singletons. Source material: peripheral blood. This sequence joins TRBV9 and TRBJ1-4; tentatively, D is TRBD1 (6 bases). This TCR came from a man in his fifties or sixties with acute or convalescent COVID-19. The chain's CDR3 is CASSENTGLGGEKLFF. The CDR3, as DNA: TGTGCCAGCAGCGAAAACACAGGGCTGGGTGGTGAAAAACTGTTTTTT. The variable domain in full, with the rest retrieved from reference TRBV9 and TRBJ1-4, is DSGVTQTPKHLITATGQRVTLRCSPRSGDLSVYWYQQSLDQGLQFLIQYYNGEERAKGNILERFSAQQFPDLHSELNLSSLELGDSALYFCASSENTGLGGEKLFFGSGTQLSVL.